Detailed here is one T cell receptor beta chain. These data come from a study of blood T cell repertoires in COVID-19. Study-level background: Sites across the United States, Italy and Spain contributed samples from acute and convalescent COVID-19. From T cells, B-cell-depleted T cells, or PBMCs came the material, which was cDNA or gDNA.

Participant ages covered about 18 to 100 years across about two dozen US areas. Recovery meant two consecutive negative NP/OP PCR tests, professional clearance, or resolved symptoms. CDR1 is SGHNT, CDR2 YENEEA, per germline. Deletions cut 5 bases from V and 2 bases from J, with 18 bases between. The CDR3 has 16 residues. The repertoire was sequenced with immunoSEQ multiplex PCR; TCRdb's copy has only in-frame clones and lacks some. This table holds 150,000 or so clones, about four fifths found once. Material: PBMCs or T cells enriched from blood (not recorded which). The chain employs TRBV11-3 and TRBJ2-5, with a possible D match to TRBD2 (6 bases). This clonotype originated in a man in his forties or fifties who had recovered from COVID-19. CDR3 nucleotide sequence: TGTGCCAGCAGCCCCGGTTTGGGGGGAATACAAGAGACCCAGTACTTC. The encoded protein is CASSPGLGGIQETQYF.